The 17 T cell receptor beta chains below come from one sample, sequenced in a study of blood T cell repertoires in COVID-19. The protocol was immunoSEQ multiplex PCR, while the TCRdb copy is restricted to in-frame clones and leaves out a portion. The sample contains around 170,000 clones, around 86% of which appear only once. The sequenced material came from peripheral blood. Receptor source: a woman under 40 with active or convalescent COVID-19.

The chain is built from TRBV4-1 and TRBJ1-1, with TRBD1 identical over 7 bases. The CDR3 runs 16 residues. J was trimmed by 1 base and V by 4 bases; bases with no gene match: 9. Looked up from germline, CDR1 is MGHRA and CDR2 is YSYEKL. The CDR3 bases are TGCGCCAGCAGCCGAAATCCGGGACAGACGAACACTGAAGCTTTCTTT. Protein sequence: CASSRNPGQTNTEAFF.

This chain connects TRBV19 to TRBJ1-5, with 8 nucleotides matching TRBD1. The CDR3 has 16 amino acids. With V trimmed by 6 bases and J by 4 bases, 11 bases remained unmatched. Germline CDR1 LNHDA, CDR2 SQIVND (reference sequence). The CDR3 region has the DNA TGTGCCAGTAGCCAGGGGGCGACGTATAGGAATCAGCCCCAGCATTTT. Protein: CASSQGATYRNQPQHF.

The CDR3: CASSGGTSNQPQHF. CDR3 bases: TGTGCCAGCAGTGGAGGGACGAGCAATCAGCCCCAGCATTTT. The chain couples TRBV27 to TRBJ1-5; TRBD1 might be the D (5 bases). The germline V gene encodes CDR1 MNHEY and CDR2 SMNVEV (reference sequence). The CDR3 consists of 14 residues. The V and J ends lost 5 bases and 1 base respectively, with 9 bases between them.

The chain joins TRBV6-5 to TRBJ1-4; D gene unclear. CDR3 size: 15 residues. V lost 0 bases and J 3 bases, leaving 8 bases between the germline ends. The germline gives CDR1 MNHEY, CDR2 SVGAGI. The CDR3 loop reads CASSYSEWANEKLFF. Here the CDR3 DNA reads TGTGCCAGCAGTTACTCGGAGTGGGCTAATGAAAAACTGTTTTTT.

This sequence joins TRBV12-3 or TRBV12-4 and TRBJ2-3; maybe TRBD2 (5 bases). The V end was cut by 8 bases, the J end by 9 bases, with 9 bases between. The CDR3 covers 10 residues. The DNA of the CDR3 is TGTGCCAGCCAGCGGAAAACGCAGTATTTT. Protein: CASQRKTQYF.

The chain carries TRBV25-1 and TRBJ1-2; D not certain. Trimming took off 7 bases at V and 7 bases at J, with 19 bases between the two ends. The CDR3 sequence is 14 residues long. CDR1 and CDR2 from the germline V gene are MGHDK and SYGVNS. The CDR3 reads CASTDRGEWFGYTF. The CDR3, as DNA: TGTGCCAGCACCGACCGGGGAGAATGGTTTGGCTACACCTTC.

V and J are TRBV13 and TRBJ1-4; no firm D call. Trimming removed 0 bases from V and 7 bases from J, with 18 bases in between. The CDR3 runs 17 residues. Germline lookup yields CDR1 PRHDT and CDR2 FYEKMQ (reference sequence). CDR3 sequence reads: CASSLGPSLGGIEKLFF. The CDR3 bases are TGTGCCAGCAGCTTAGGCCCCTCCCTCGGCGGGATTGAAAAACTGTTTTTT.

The CDR3 DNA follows: TGTGCCAGCAGCGTTCTCGGACAGGGACTCGAAGCTTTCTTT. This translates into CASSVLGQGLEAFF. The chain has TRBV9 and TRBJ1-1, with 8 bases fitting TRBD1. V shed 2 bases, J shed 8 bases, and the junction held 8 bases outside the gene matches. Germline loops: CDR1 SGDLS, CDR2 YYNGEE. The CDR3 sequence is 14 residues long.

The rearrangement links TRBV2 to TRBJ1-1; 8 nucleotides agree with TRBD1. CDR1 is SNHLY, CDR2 FYNNEI, per germline. The ends lost 6 bases at V and 6 bases at J; junction bases unmatched: 6. CDR3 length: 13 amino acids. The CDR3 protein is CASRLTQGAEAFF. The CDR3 DNA is TGTGCCAGCAGACTAACACAGGGGGCTGAAGCTTTCTTT.

As for this clone: Other DNA variants within this sample encode the same CDR3. This sequence joins TRBV19 and TRBJ1-2; possible D gene TRBD1, 5 bases. The CDR3 has 14 residues. Trimming cost V 3 bases and J 4 bases, with 12 bases left between them. The germline V gene encodes CDR1 LNHDA and CDR2 SQIVND (reference sequence). The CDR3 nucleotides read TGTGCCAGTAGTATGGCCGGCGGGGGCTATGGCTACACCTTC. Translated: CASSMAGGGYGYTF.

The chain employs TRBV9 and TRBJ1-1, with D unresolved. The V and J ends lost 3 bases and 1 base respectively, with 7 bases between them. Germline values: CDR1 SGDLS, CDR2 YYNGEE. This CDR3 is 13 amino acids long. The CDR3 sequence is CASSGQQNTEAFF. The CDR3 DNA is TGTGCCAGCAGCGGCCAACAGAACACTGAAGCTTTCTTT.

The chain couples TRBV25-1 to TRBJ1-6; D not certain. CDR3 size: 15 residues. Germline CDR1 reads MGHDK; CDR2 reads SYGVNS. V was clipped by 3 bases and J by 0 bases, with 6 bases between them. The CDR3 sequence is CASSEQDSYNSPLHF. In DNA form, the CDR3 reads TGTGCCAGCAGTGAGCAGGACTCCTATAATTCACCCCTCCACTTT.

The V gene is TRBV4-1, the J gene TRBJ2-1; D is uncertain. The CDR3 covers 16 residues. Germline assignment: CDR1 MGHRA and CDR2 YSYEKL. The ends were cut back, 0 bases at V and 0 bases at J, with 9 bases in the middle. In DNA, the CDR3 is TGCGCCAGCAGCCAAGATGCCACCAGCTCCTACAATGAGCAGTTCTTC. It codes for CASSQDATSSYNEQFF.

This chain links TRBV2 with TRBJ2-7; 10 nucleotides line up with TRBD1. The V gene end was trimmed by 7 bases and the J gene end by 7 bases; junction bases not matched to a gene: 7. Germline assignment: CDR1 SNHLY and CDR2 FYNNEI. This CDR3 is 13 amino acids long. The CDR3 reads CASTKDRGVEQYF. Written as DNA, the CDR3 is TGTGCCAGCACTAAGGACAGGGGGGTTGAGCAGTACTTC.

A remark on this clone: Germline and junction disagree at one end, which may indicate a read error. The V call is TRBV6-5, the J call TRBJ1-2; D is possibly TRBD1 (6 bases). CDR1 and CDR2 (germline): MNHEY, SVGAGI. This CDR3 region has 12 residues. The CDR3 sequence is CASSLQGGGEAF. The CDR3, as DNA: TGTGCCAGCAGTTTACAAGGGGGGGGCGAAGCCTTC.

This chain joins TRBV5-1 and TRBJ1-3, with 9 bases aligning to TRBD1. This CDR3 has 17 amino acids. The germline V gene has CDR1 SGHRS and CDR2 YFSETQ. V shed 2 bases, J shed 0 bases, and the junction held 6 bases outside the gene matches. The CDR3 coding sequence is TGCGCCAGCAGCTTAGGATTGACAGGGGGCTCTGGAAACACCATATATTTT. This gives the protein CASSLGLTGGSGNTIYF.

The CDR3 bases are TGTGCCAGCAGCAGATCCGGGACAGGGGAGGAAAAACTGTTTTTT. Its protein is CASSRSGTGEEKLFF. The chain carries TRBV7-9 and TRBJ1-4, with 10 bases that match TRBD1. The CDR3 has 15 residues. V trimming: 5 bases; J trimming: 8 bases; junction bases outside the gene matches: 8. Germline CDR1 SEHNR, CDR2 FQNEAQ (reference sequence).